This passage covers 20 T cell receptor beta chains from one sample sequenced in a study of T cell clonality in common variable immunodeficiency (dated by TCRdb to the mid-2010s). Here is what the overall study found, with its caveats: CVID TCRbeta sequences were reported to have fewer deletions and N-nucleotide insertions and to lack highly modified clones with 13 or more V deletions.

The library relied on the immunoSEQ multiplex PCR assay. Imported from immuneACCESS, the table was reduced by TCRdb to in-frame sequences with V and J called. These copies leave out some clones; in studies compared against another copy, an unresolved V gene accounts for under half, and the cause of the remainder is not known. The table puts about 30,000 clones in this sample, none counted just once. Roughly 5.4% of the sample is in the top ten clones. These receptors' antigens are unknown. Material: peripheral blood mononuclear cells. The receptors were gathered from a human donor with common variable immunodeficiency.

The table lists this clone with many counts. The DNA ends 3 residues before the CDR3 does, and the rest of the CDR3 is filled in from the germline J gene. The V call is TRBV19, the J call TRBJ1-1; TRBD1 might be the D (6 bases). V lost 8 bases and J 4 bases, leaving 32 bases between the germline ends. The germline gives CDR1 LNHDA, CDR2 SQIVND (reference sequence). The CDR3 is 19 residues long. CDR3 sequence reads: CASPRVIWVGRGESTEAFF. The sequenced part of the CDR3 DNA is TGTGCCAGTCCTAGGGTGATATGGGTGGGCAGGGGCGAATCCACTGAA. Filled out from reference TRBV19 and TRBJ1-1, the complete variable domain reads DGGITQSPKYLFRKEGQNVTLSCEQNLNHDAMYWYRQDPGQGLRLIYYSQIVNDFQKGDIAEGYSVSREKKESFPLTVTSAQKNPTAFYLCASPRVIWVGRGESTEAFFGQGTRLTVV.

A note on this clone: From the germline J gene comes the end of the CDR3, since the read stops 3 residues before it. This sequence joins TRBV5-1 and TRBJ2-3, with D perhaps matching TRBD1 (6 bases). The V and J ends lost 4 bases and 3 bases respectively, with 15 bases between them. The CDR3 contains 15 residues. Germline loops: CDR1 SGHRS, CDR2 YFSETQ. CDR3 region: CASSPVGQGTDTQYF. The sequenced part of the CDR3 DNA is TGCGCCAGCAGCCCAGTGGGTCAGGGGACAGATACG.

This clone was detected many times. The sequenced fragment ends 3 residues before the CDR3 boundary, so the rest is inferred from the germline J gene. The chain combines TRBV9 with TRBJ2-1; 10 bases align to TRBD2. This CDR3 has 15 residues. V trimming: 3 bases; J trimming: 9 bases; junction bases outside the gene matches: 9. Germline lookup yields CDR1 SGDLS and CDR2 YYNGEE. CDR3 region: CASSGGTSVSAEQFF. CDR3 DNA (partial): TGTGCCAGCAGCGGGGGGACTAGCGTTTCAGCTGAG.

For this clone: Coverage ceases 3 residues before the CDR3 finishes, and the germline J gene fills in the end. The chain employs TRBV7-2 and TRBJ2-1; 10 nucleotides match TRBD1. Unmatched junction bases numbered 3, after V lost 3 bases and J lost 4 bases. In germline, CDR1 is SGHTA, CDR2 FQGNSA. The CDR3 length is 15 residues. The CDR3: CASSLRTGGYNEQFF. The covered CDR3 bases are TGTGCCAGCAGCTTGCGGACAGGGGGTTACAATGAG.

As regards this clone: Read data end 3 residues before the CDR3 end; the end is taken from the germline J gene. The chain employs TRBV5-1 and TRBJ2-6; 7 nucleotides align to TRBD1. V was pared by 8 bases and J by 0 bases, with 8 bases of the junction left unmatched. The CDR3 length is 16 residues. Germline V gene data show CDR1 as SGHRS and CDR2 as YFSETQ. The DNA read from the CDR3 is TGCGCCAGTTGGGACAGCCTCTCCTCTGGGGCCAACGTC. Residues: CASWDSLSSGANV. The full CDR3 sequence reads CASWDSLSSGANVLTF. The full variable domain, rest sourced from reference TRBV5-1 and TRBJ2-6, is KAGVTQTPRYLIKTRGQQVTLSCSPISGHRSVSWYQQTPGQGLQFLFEYFSETQRNKGNFPGRFSGRQFSNSRSEMNVSTLELGDSALYLCASWDSLSSGANVLTFGAGSRLTVL.

A remark on this clone: The CDR3 is cut off 3 residues early in the read; its end comes from the germline J gene. The V gene is TRBV19, the J gene TRBJ2-3; tentative D call: TRBD2 (7 bases). Germline CDR1 and CDR2: LNHDA and SQIVND (reference sequence). V was pared by 6 bases and J by 1 base, with 17 bases between. The CDR3 covers 16 residues. This chain's CDR3 is CASRTRGGMGTDTQYF. The covered CDR3 bases are TGTGCCAGTAGGACGAGGGGGGGTATGGGCACAGATACG.

Only a few counts were recorded for this clone. With the read ending 3 residues before the CDR3 end, the germline J gene is used to fill in that end. The chain employs TRBV7-8 and TRBJ2-2, with a possible D match to TRBD2 (6 bases). V lost 5 bases, J lost 5 bases, and 15 bases lay in between. Germline-derived CDR1 and CDR2 are SGHVS and FQNEAQ. There are 15 residues in the CDR3. CDR3 DNA (partial): TGTGCCAGCAGCCTGGACGGACGGGGGACCGGGGAG. This translates into CASSLDGRGTGE. The CDR3 as a whole reads CASSLDGRGTGELFF.

For this clone: The sequenced fragment ends 3 residues before the CDR3 boundary, so the rest is inferred from the germline J gene. This chain links TRBV19 with TRBJ2-1, with D tentatively TRBD1 or TRBD2 (6 bases each). The V end lost 7 bases, the J end lost 7 bases, and 14 bases lay between the germline ends. The CDR3 sequence is 13 residues long. The V gene's germline CDR1 is LNHDA and CDR2 SQIVND (reference sequence). The sequenced part of the CDR3 DNA is TGTGCCAGTACTACATGGAGGGGGAATGAG. Its protein is CASTTWRGNE. The full-length CDR3 reads as CASTTWRGNEQFF.

With regard to this clone: Read data end 3 residues before the CDR3 end; the end is taken from the germline J gene. The V call is TRBV6-1, the J call TRBJ1-5; D may be TRBD1 (6 bases). This CDR3 has 16 amino acids. Per the germline V gene, CDR1 is MNHNS and CDR2 is SASEGT. V lost 0 bases, J lost 5 bases, and 14 bases lay in between. The CDR3 region is CASSEASGAGDQPQHF. Partial CDR3 DNA: TGTGCCAGCAGTGAAGCCTCTGGGGCAGGGGATCAGCCC.

This clone was detected many times. The CDR3 extends 3 residues past the end of the read, so its final part is completed from the germline J gene. This chain joins TRBV2 and TRBJ2-3, with 9 bases lining up with TRBD1. This CDR3 has 14 amino acids. Germline CDR1 and CDR2: SNHLY and FYNNEI. The V and J ends lost 6 bases and 6 bases, in that order; junction bases with no gene match: 7. The sequenced CDR3 bases are TGTGCCAGCAGGCGGGGACAGGGTGGGGATACG. This gives the protein CASRRGQGGDT. The full CDR3 sequence reads CASRRGQGGDTQYF.

Regarding this clone: The read ends 3 residues early relative to the CDR3; the germline J gene fills the gap. The V gene is TRBV18, the J gene TRBJ1-2, with D unresolved. The CDR3 sequence is 12 residues long. V lost 7 bases to trimming and J lost 6 bases, with 12 bases between them. Germline V lookup: CDR1 KGHSH, CDR2 LQKENI. CDR3 DNA (partial): TGTGCCAGCTTCGGCGGCAGAGATGGC. This gives the protein CASFGGRDG. The entire CDR3 protein is CASFGGRDGYTF.

With respect to this clone: With the read ending 3 residues before the CDR3 end, the germline J gene is used to fill in that end. This chain joins TRBV6-1 and TRBJ1-1; TRBD1 matches at 9 bases. The CDR3 spans 13 residues. CDR1 is MNHNS and CDR2 is SASEGT in the germline V gene. With V trimmed by 4 bases and J by 7 bases, 4 bases remained unmatched. This chain's CDR3 is CASSVWTGDEAFF. CDR3 bases read: TGTGCCAGCAGTGTTTGGACAGGGGATGAA.

This clone was seen a handful of times. The read halts 3 residues ahead of the CDR3 end, with the missing end drawn from the germline J gene. V usage is TRBV5-1 and J usage is TRBJ2-1; 9 nucleotides line up with TRBD2. The CDR3 length is 20 residues. Germline V CDR1 and CDR2: SGHRS, YFSETQ. The V segment lost 2 bases and the J segment 5 bases; nucleotides outside the gene matches: 20. The part of the CDR3 DNA that was read is TGCGCCAGCAGCTTTGGCGGGTGGGGCGCGGGGGGGCCGCTAGACAATGAG. Encoded protein: CASSFGGWGAGGPLDNE. The complete CDR3 reads CASSFGGWGAGGPLDNEQFF.

This clone was observed at least ten times. The CDR3 is cut off 3 residues early in the read; its end comes from the germline J gene. The chain uses TRBV7-3 and TRBJ2-3; 9 bases are a match to TRBD2. The germline V gene has CDR1 SGHTA and CDR2 FQGTGA. Germline trimming cut 5 bases from V and 2 bases from J; bases unmatched to any gene: 5. The CDR3 sequence is 15 residues long. The CDR3 reads CASSLAGINTDTQYF. Partial CDR3 DNA: TGTGCCAGCAGCCTAGCGGGGATTAACACAGATACG.

As for this clone: The CDR3 extends 3 residues past the end of the read, so its final part is completed from the germline J gene. The chain uses TRBV11-2 and TRBJ2-3; D gene ambiguous. V gave up 2 bases and J gave up 2 bases, with 5 bases separating them. Germline V lookup: CDR1 SGHAT, CDR2 FQNNGV. The CDR3 loop spans 13 amino acids. The covered CDR3 bases are TGTGCCAGCAGCTTATCGGTCACAGATACG. It encodes CASSLSVTDT. From start to end, the CDR3 is CASSLSVTDTQYF.

Details on this clone: The observed sequence ends 3 residues before the CDR3 terminus, with the missing tail filled in from the germline J gene. V and J are TRBV11-3 and TRBJ2-7; D unresolved. Trimming left V 3 bases short and J 1 base short, with 4 bases between. This CDR3 has 12 residues. Germline loops: CDR1 SGHNT, CDR2 YENEEA. CDR3 bases read: TGTGCCAGCAGCTTTCAGTCCTACGAG. Translation gives CASSFQSYE. The whole CDR3 region reads CASSFQSYEQYF.

This clone was seen only a few times. The sequenced CDR3 bases are TGCAGTGCTAGCGCGACTAGCGGGGGGGCACTCAATGAG. It yields the protein CSASATSGGALNE. The complete CDR3 sequence is CSASATSGGALNEQFF. The rearrangement joins TRBV20-1 to TRBJ2-1; 14 bases fit TRBD2. With the read ending 3 residues before the CDR3 end, the germline J gene is used to fill in that end. Per germline, CDR1 DFQATT and CDR2 SNEGSKA (reference sequence). CDR3 length equals 16 residues. Unmatched junction bases numbered 7, after V lost 3 bases and J lost 6 bases.

This clone was observed at least ten times. Coverage ceases 3 residues before the CDR3 finishes, and the germline J gene fills in the end. This chain links TRBV5-1 with TRBJ2-2; 11 bases line up with TRBD1. CDR1 and CDR2 (germline): SGHRS, YFSETQ. The J segment lost 0 bases and the V segment lost 4 bases, leaving 2 bases of the junction unmatched. The CDR3 has 16 amino acids. The CDR3 bases that were read are TGCGCCAGCAGCACGGGACAGGGGGCGAACACCGGGGAG. Translated: CASSTGQGANTGE. The CDR3 as a whole reads CASSTGQGANTGELFF.

In its sample, this clone was seen a few times. The read is 3 residues too short to cover the CDR3 end, so that end is filled in from the germline J gene. The chain carries TRBV6-1 and TRBJ1-2; perhaps TRBD1 as D (6 bases). Germline CDR1 reads MNHNS; CDR2 reads SASEGT. Trimming pared 1 base from V and 3 bases from J, leaving 9 bases between. CDR3 length: 14 amino acids. Incomplete CDR3 DNA: TGTGCCAGCAGTGAAGGGGGGCGCGACTATGGC. Translating gives CASSEGGRDYG. The full CDR3 protein is CASSEGGRDYGYTF.

Notes on this clone: The read ends 3 residues before the CDR3 terminus; that terminus is restored from the germline J gene. The rearrangement joins TRBV7-6 to TRBJ1-2; no firm D call. The germline V gene has CDR1 SGHVS and CDR2 FNYEAQ. Deletions cut 6 bases from V and 7 bases from J, with 15 bases between. This CDR3 comprises 13 residues. The sequenced part of the CDR3 DNA is TGTGCCAGCAGTAAGACATCAGCGGGTGGC. It codes for CASSKTSAGG. The whole CDR3 sequence reads CASSKTSAGGYTF.